This passage covers 21 T cell receptor beta chains from one sample sequenced in a study of cytomegalovirus exposure and HLA in healthy donors. The PCR was carried out with 60 Vbeta primers and 13 Jbeta primers. Assay: immunoSEQ multiplex PCR; the TCRdb copy retains only in-frame clones and omits some. The sample includes 210,000 or so clones, roughly 84% of them seen just once. The sample comprised PBMCs. The receptors were gathered from a boy between 2 and 10 years old in good health and CMV-seronegative.

The chain recombines TRBV6-6 with TRBJ1-6; 7 bases map to TRBD1. The CDR3 totals 15 residues. The J segment lost 6 bases and the V segment lost 0 bases, leaving 2 bases of the junction unmatched. Germline assignment: CDR1 MNHNY and CDR2 SVGAGI (reference sequence). The DNA for the CDR3 is TGTGCCAGCAGTTACTCTGGGACAGCTAATTCACCCCTCCACTTT. Translated: CASSYSGTANSPLHF.

The CDR3 nucleotides are TGTGCCAGCAGCGACAGATACACAACGCAGTATTTT. This encodes CASSDRYTTQYF. J is TRBJ2-3 and V is TRBV7-8, with D possibly TRBD1 on 5 matching bases. CDR3 length: 12 amino acids. Trimming pared 5 bases from V and 9 bases from J, leaving 12 bases between. Germline values: CDR1 SGHVS, CDR2 FQNEAQ.

Only one count was recorded for this clone. This chain links TRBV7-9 with TRBJ2-5, with TRBD2 matching 8 bases. Per the germline V gene, CDR1 is SEHNR and CDR2 is FQNEAQ (reference sequence). V was clipped by 10 bases and J by 5 bases; unmatched bases: 12. CDR3 length: 14 residues. The CDR3 coding sequence is TGTGCCACCAGTAGAGCGGGGGTGAAGGAGACCCAGTACTTC. Encoded protein: CATSRAGVKETQYF.

CDR3 amino acids: CASSRTSGVDTDTQYF. In nucleotides, the CDR3 is TGTGCCAGCAGCCGGACTAGCGGGGTTGACACAGATACGCAGTATTTT. The rearrangement joins TRBV7-2 to TRBJ2-3, with 12 bases that match TRBD2. The CDR3 loop spans 16 amino acids. In germline, CDR1 is SGHTA, CDR2 FQGNSA. The V segment lost 5 bases and the J segment 2 bases; nucleotides outside the gene matches: 5.

The gene calls are TRBV5-8 and TRBJ1-5; possibly TRBD1 for D (5 bases). Germline V gene data show CDR1 as SGHTS and CDR2 as YDEGEE. Trimming removed 4 bases from V and 5 bases from J, with 13 bases in between. The CDR3 is made up of 14 amino acids. The CDR3 sequence is CASSGGVRDQPQHF. In DNA form, the CDR3 reads TGTGCCAGCAGCGGGGGGGTTAGGGATCAGCCCCAGCATTTT.

This chain joins TRBV4-1 and TRBJ1-5, with D possibly TRBD1 on 5 matching bases. This CDR3 has 13 residues. Germline CDR1 MGHRA, CDR2 YSYEKL. Between the trimmed V and J ends, which lost 4 bases and 8 bases, there was a span of 12 bases. The CDR3 bases are TGCGCCAGCAGCCGGGCGAGCAGGGAGCCCCAGCATTTT. It yields the protein CASSRASREPQHF.

This chain uses TRBV19 with TRBJ1-1; D not certain. The V gene's germline CDR1 is LNHDA and CDR2 SQIVND (reference sequence). V dropped 2 bases and J dropped 1 base, with 11 bases sitting between them. This CDR3 is built from 15 residues. As DNA, the CDR3 is TGTGCCAGTAGTATAAGTTGGCAGGCGAACACTGAAGCTTTCTTT. It encodes CASSISWQANTEAFF.

The chain employs TRBV27 and TRBJ2-2, with 8 bases matching TRBD1. CDR1 and CDR2 (germline): MNHEY, SMNVEV (reference sequence). There are 16 residues in the CDR3. Losses at the gene ends were 2 bases for V and 0 bases for J; bases not matched to a gene: 2. The CDR3 spells CASSLRRGPNTGELFF. The CDR3 DNA sequence: TGTGCCAGCAGTTTACGCAGGGGGCCGAACACCGGGGAGCTGTTTTTT.

The chain recombines TRBV7-2 with TRBJ1-5; 8 bases align to TRBD1. Germline CDR1 SGHTA, CDR2 FQGNSA. CDR3 length: 16 amino acids. Germline trimming cut 1 base from V and 7 bases from J; bases unmatched to any gene: 9. The CDR3 region is CASSLGGQGLEQPQHF. The CDR3 region has the DNA TGTGCCAGCAGCTTAGGCGGACAGGGTTTGGAACAGCCCCAGCATTTT. Full variable domain (missing parts from reference TRBV7-2 and TRBJ1-5): GAGVSQSPSNKVTEKGKDVELRCDPISGHTALYWYRQSLGQGLEFLIYFQGNSAPDKSGLPSDRFSAERTGGSVSTLTIQRTQQEDSAVYLCASSLGGQGLEQPQHFGDGTRLSIL.

This clone has just a few counts. The chain has TRBV5-6 and TRBJ2-7; D not certain. The germline gives CDR1 SGHDT, CDR2 YYEEEE. The CDR3 is made up of 11 amino acids. Trimming pared 4 bases from V and 2 bases from J, leaving 4 bases between. The CDR3 sequence: CASSVTYEQYF. Here the CDR3 DNA reads TGTGCCAGCAGCGTAACCTACGAGCAGTACTTC.

The chain is built from TRBV6-6 and TRBJ2-7; D is unresolved. The germline gives CDR1 MNHNY, CDR2 SVGAGI (reference sequence). Trimming took off 0 bases at V and 2 bases at J, with 5 bases between the two ends. There are 13 residues in the CDR3. This CDR3 is CASSYSITYEQYF. In DNA, the CDR3 is TGTGCCAGCAGTTACTCCATCACCTACGAGCAGTACTTC.

The V gene is TRBV20-1, the J gene TRBJ2-3, with no clear D. The CDR3 covers 11 residues. Trimming shortened V by 4 bases and J by 6 bases, and 8 bases separated the two germline ends. Germline V CDR1 and CDR2: DFQATT, SNEGSKA (reference sequence). The CDR3 DNA is TGCAGTGCTACGATCGCGGATACGCAGTATTTT. Translated, it gives CSATIADTQYF.

This chain connects TRBV13 to TRBJ2-5, with D possibly matching TRBD1 (6 bases). The V and J ends lost 4 bases and 5 bases respectively, with 14 bases between them. The V gene's germline CDR1 is PRHDT and CDR2 FYEKMQ (reference sequence). The CDR3 length is 14 residues. CDR3 amino acids: CASSSRDTSETQYF. DNA for the CDR3: TGTGCCAGCAGCTCCCGGGACACCTCGGAGACCCAGTACTTC.

This clone has only a few counts. The chain links TRBV7-9 to TRBJ1-1, with D unresolved. The germline V and J ends were trimmed by 6 bases and 2 bases, with 13 bases remaining between them. The CDR3 is made up of 14 amino acids. Germline V gene lookup returns CDR1 SEHNR and CDR2 FQNEAQ (reference sequence). Written as DNA, the CDR3 is TGTGCCAGCAGTCTAACCGGGATTAACACTGAAGCTTTCTTT. This gives the protein CASSLTGINTEAFF.

This chain joins TRBV9 and TRBJ2-7, with D tentatively TRBD1 (5 bases). V was trimmed by 2 bases and J by 0 bases, leaving 12 bases between them. CDR1 and CDR2 from the germline V gene are SGDLS and YYNGEE. The CDR3 is 15 residues long. The CDR3 DNA follows: TGTGCCAGCAGCGTCGGACAAATGGGCTCCTACGAGCAGTACTTC. It specifies CASSVGQMGSYEQYF.

The V and J genes are TRBV11-2 and TRBJ1-1; D perhaps matches TRBD1 (5 bases). V dropped 4 bases and J dropped 7 bases, with 13 bases sitting between them. The CDR3 has 13 amino acids. Germline V lookup: CDR1 SGHAT, CDR2 FQNNGV. The CDR3 region has the DNA TGTGCCAGCAGCTGGGGAGGGGAGAGTGAAGCTTTCTTT. Its protein product is CASSWGGESEAFF.

V is TRBV27 and J is TRBJ2-1; TRBD1 agrees at 7 bases. Germline assignment: CDR1 MNHEY and CDR2 SMNVEV (reference sequence). This CDR3 is built from 15 residues. With 5 bases clipped from V and 2 bases from J, the junction kept 6 bases outside the gene matches. The CDR3 sequence: CASSPTGIPYNEQFF. The CDR3 nucleotides read TGTGCCAGCAGTCCGACAGGGATCCCCTACAATGAGCAGTTCTTC.

The rearrangement joins TRBV7-6 to TRBJ2-1, with TRBD2 identical over 8 bases. Trimming removed 1 base from V and 10 bases from J; junction bases left unmatched: 3. The CDR3 covers 13 residues. CDR1 is SGHVS, CDR2 FNYEAQ, per germline. Here the CDR3 DNA reads TGTGCCAGCAGCTTAGACGGGAGGGGGGAGCAGTTCTTC. As protein: CASSLDGRGEQFF.

V and J are TRBV11-2 and TRBJ2-3; 7 positions agree with TRBD2. CDR3 length: 15 amino acids. The V and J ends lost 3 bases and 5 bases, in that order; junction bases with no gene match: 8. In germline, CDR1 is SGHAT, CDR2 FQNNGV. The CDR3 region has the DNA TGTGCCAGCAGCTTCGGCGGGAGAGGAGGAGATACGCAGTATTTT. Amino acids: CASSFGGRGGDTQYF.

The CDR3 reads CASSVGAGGTGELFF. The CDR3 nucleotides read TGTGCCAGCAGCGTCGGGGCAGGGGGCACCGGGGAGCTGTTTTTT. The chain employs TRBV7-3 and TRBJ2-2; the match to TRBD1 covers 7 bases. This CDR3 has 15 amino acids. V lost 5 bases to trimming and J lost 4 bases; unmatched junction nucleotides: 7. Germline-derived CDR1 and CDR2 are SGHTA and FQGTGA.

The rearrangement links TRBV30 to TRBJ2-1, with D possibly matching TRBD2 (6 bases). In germline, CDR1 is GTSNPN, CDR2 SVGIG (reference sequence). V was cut by 2 bases and J by 5 bases, with 10 bases left in between. The CDR3 is 13 residues long. The chain's CDR3 is CAWSKDYHNEQFF. The CDR3, as DNA: TGTGCCTGGAGTAAGGACTACCACAATGAGCAGTTCTTC.